The 26 T cell receptor beta chains presented below share a single source sample, sequenced in a study of T cell repertoires in ileal Crohn's disease. The sample's time point: inflamed ileum from the surgical specimen. The assay was immunoSEQ multiplex PCR, and TCRdb's table has in-frame clones only and misses some. The sample has approximately 14,000 clones; less than 80% are singletons. The sample taken for sequencing was ileal tissue. All receptors come from an adult with Crohn's disease.

The V gene is TRBV6-5, the J gene TRBJ2-7, with D hard to call. Germline V CDR1 and CDR2: MNHEY, SVGAGI. V was trimmed by 10 bases and J by 2 bases, leaving 21 bases between them. The CDR3 consists of 15 residues. This CDR3 is CATQLSADVAYEQYF. The CDR3, as DNA: TGTGCCACCCAGTTATCGGCAGACGTAGCCTACGAGCAGTACTTC.

V usage is TRBV20-1 and J usage is TRBJ2-5; D not certain. This CDR3 region has 11 residues. In germline, CDR1 is DFQATT, CDR2 SNEGSKA (reference sequence). V dropped 7 bases and J dropped 0 bases, with 6 bases sitting between them. CDR3 DNA: TGCAGTGGCGAGCACCAAGAGACCCAGTACTTC. This sequence encodes CSGEHQETQYF.

V is TRBV28 and J is TRBJ1-4; D is ambiguous. This CDR3 contains 15 residues. The V end was cut by 3 bases, the J end by 4 bases, with 12 bases between. CDR1 is MDHEN, CDR2 SYDVKM, per germline. CDR3 sequence (DNA): TGTGCCAGCAGTTTCCAGGCCTCTTATAATGAAAAACTGTTTTTT. Amino acid sequence: CASSFQASYNEKLFF.

CDR3 protein: CASSGRQGADTGELFF. For the CDR3, the DNA is TGTGCCAGCAGTGGAAGACAGGGGGCGGACACCGGGGAGCTGTTTTTT. V gene TRBV6-1 combines with J gene TRBJ2-2; 10 nucleotides line up with TRBD1. Germline assignment: CDR1 MNHNS and CDR2 SASEGT. There are 16 residues in the CDR3. Trimming took 4 bases from V and 3 from J; bases not matched to a gene: 5.

J is TRBJ1-3 and V is TRBV7-9, with a tentative D call TRBD1 (6 bases). Germline CDR1 SEHNR, CDR2 FQNEAQ (reference sequence). This CDR3 spans 15 amino acids. V lost 1 base to trimming and J lost 7 bases, with 14 bases between them. CDR3 sequence (DNA): TGTGCCAGCAGCTTAGGTCCCCAGGGGAGGAACACCATATATTTT. It translates to CASSLGPQGRNTIYF. Full variable domain (outside the CDR3, taken from reference TRBV7-9 and TRBJ1-3): DTGVSQNPRHKITKRGQNVTFRCDPISEHNRLYWYRQTLGQGPEFLTYFQNEAQLEKSRLLSDRFSAERPKGSFSTLEIQRTEQGDSAMYLCASSLGPQGRNTIYFGEGSWLTVV.

The V call is TRBV18, the J call TRBJ2-7; D is uncertain. The CDR3 has 13 residues. The V end was cut by 5 bases, the J end by 2 bases, with 10 bases between. Germline lookup yields CDR1 KGHSH and CDR2 LQKENI. CDR3 nucleotide sequence: TGTGCCAGCTCATTAGCATACGCCTACGAGCAGTACTTC. Translation gives CASSLAYAYEQYF.

The genes are TRBV5-6 and TRBJ1-2, with TRBD1 matching over 8 bases. The ends lost 0 bases at V and 6 bases at J; junction bases unmatched: 7. This CDR3 has 15 amino acids. Looked up from germline, CDR1 is SGHDT and CDR2 is YYEEEE. CDR3 in DNA: TGTGCCAGCAGCTTGGTTGCCAGGGGGCGAGATGGCTACACCTTC. Encoded protein: CASSLVARGRDGYTF.

This chain joins TRBV30 and TRBJ1-6; the D is unclear. The length of the CDR3 is 15 residues. The germline V and J ends were trimmed by 7 bases and 6 bases, with 19 bases remaining between them. The germline V gene has CDR1 GTSNPN and CDR2 SVGIG (reference sequence). The CDR3 bases are TGTGCCTTCAGAGACGGACGCCTCTTTAATTCACCCCTCCACTTT. It encodes CAFRDGRLFNSPLHF. Full variable domain (remainder filled in from reference TRBV30 and TRBJ1-6): SQTIHQWPATLVQPVGSPLSLECTVEGTSNPNLYWYRQAAGRGLQLLFYSVGIGQISSEVPQNLSASRPQDRQFILSSKKLLLSDSGFYLCAFRDGRLFNSPLHFGNGTRLTVT.

The V and J genes are TRBV27 and TRBJ1-1, with D perhaps TRBD1 (5 bases). The germline V gene has CDR1 MNHEY and CDR2 SMNVEV (reference sequence). There are 15 residues in the CDR3. The V end was cut by 4 bases, the J end by 1 base, with 13 bases between. In DNA, the CDR3 is TGTGCCAGCAGTTCGGCGGCGGGACGGAACACTGAAGCTTTCTTT. It translates to CASSSAAGRNTEAFF.

The rearrangement links TRBV7-6 to TRBJ2-2, with TRBD1 as a possible D gene (5 bases). The CDR3 runs 16 residues. The germline CDR1 and CDR2 sequences are SGHVS and FNYEAQ. V lost 1 base to trimming and J lost 2 bases, with 11 bases between them. The chain's CDR3 is CASSLDRPQNTGELFF. CDR3 nucleotide sequence: TGTGCCAGCAGCTTAGACAGGCCTCAAAACACCGGGGAGCTGTTTTTT.

V gene TRBV30 combines with J gene TRBJ1-4; tentative D call: TRBD1 (5 bases). Germline CDR1 and CDR2: GTSNPN and SVGIG (reference sequence). This CDR3 spans 13 amino acids. Between the trimmed V and J ends, which lost 2 bases and 8 bases, there was a span of 12 bases. The CDR3 sequence: CAWSPGFGEKLFF. The CDR3 DNA reads as TGTGCCTGGAGTCCAGGGTTCGGGGAAAAACTGTTTTTT.

The chain uses TRBV5-1 and TRBJ1-1, with 10 bases matching TRBD1. The CDR3 spans 16 residues. Germline V gene data show CDR1 as SGHRS and CDR2 as YFSETQ. The V segment lost 4 bases and the J segment 11 bases; nucleotides outside the gene matches: 17. As DNA, the CDR3 is TGCGCCAGCAGCGGCGGAGACAGGGGGCACACTTTGCGGGCTTTCTTT. This encodes CASSGGDRGHTLRAFF.

The chain couples TRBV15 to TRBJ2-7, with D possibly being TRBD1 or TRBD2 (5 bases each). The germline CDR1 and CDR2 sequences are LNHNV and YYDKDF (reference sequence). V was cut by 0 bases and J by 9 bases, with 12 bases left in between. This CDR3 region has 13 residues. CDR3 in amino acids: CATSREGVSGQYF. The CDR3 DNA reads TGTGCCACCAGCAGAGAGGGGGTTTCAGGGCAGTACTTC.

Comment on this clone: Different DNA sequences within this sample yield the same CDR3. The chain has TRBV30 and TRBJ1-2; D is unclear. CDR1 is GTSNPN and CDR2 is SVGIG in the germline V gene (reference sequence). CDR3 length equals 14 residues. The V gene lost 0 bases and the J gene lost 2 bases, with 10 bases spanning the gap. The CDR3 sequence is CAWSVLGRNYGYTF. CDR3 DNA sequence: TGTGCCTGGAGTGTCCTCGGACGCAACTATGGCTACACCTTC.

V is TRBV27 and J is TRBJ1-1; 9 positions match TRBD1. CDR1 and CDR2 from the germline V gene are MNHEY and SMNVEV (reference sequence). This CDR3 is 14 amino acids long. Unmatched junction bases numbered 3, after V lost 6 bases and J lost 1 base. CDR3 residues: CASRRTGENTEAFF. The CDR3 DNA sequence: TGTGCCAGCAGACGGACAGGGGAGAACACTGAAGCTTTCTTT.

The gene calls are TRBV5-1 and TRBJ2-6; maybe TRBD1 (6 bases). The CDR3 is 14 amino acids. Looked up from germline, CDR1 is SGHRS and CDR2 is YFSETQ. Trimming shortened V by 7 bases and J by 2 bases, and 10 bases separated the two germline ends. The CDR3 loop reads CASAQGTGANVLTF. The CDR3, as DNA: TGCGCCAGCGCACAGGGAACTGGGGCCAACGTCCTGACTTTC.

V gene TRBV6-1 combines with J gene TRBJ2-5; perhaps TRBD2 as D (6 bases). The J call may be wrong; the DNA end is better matched by TRBJ2-7. The germline V gene encodes CDR1 MNHNS and CDR2 SASEGT. The CDR3 length is 13 residues. Here the CDR3 DNA reads TGTGCCAGCACCCTTGGGAGGTTTTACGAGCAGTACTTC. Protein product: CASTLGRFYEQYF.

The sample holds a few counts of this clone. The chain links TRBV5-4 to TRBJ2-7, with 7 positions matching TRBD1. V lost 5 bases to trimming and J lost 4 bases; unmatched junction nucleotides: 9. This CDR3 is built from 14 residues. The V gene's germline CDR1 is SGHNT and CDR2 YYREEE (reference sequence). CDR3 loop: CASRPGTEGYEQYF. As DNA, the CDR3 is TGTGCCAGCAGACCCGGGACAGAAGGGTACGAGCAGTACTTC.

V usage is TRBV7-9 and J usage is TRBJ1-2; D remains ambiguous. This CDR3 comprises 15 residues. The germline gives CDR1 SEHNR, CDR2 FQNEAQ (reference sequence). With 4 bases removed from V and 6 bases from J, the gap between germline ends came to 18 bases. The CDR3 nucleotides are TGTGCCAGCAGCTCTACCTCGGGAGATTTGCATGGCTACACCTTC. Protein: CASSSTSGDLHGYTF.

This chain uses TRBV5-6 with TRBJ2-3; TRBD2 matches at 8 bases. The J segment lost 2 bases and the V segment lost 7 bases, leaving 18 bases of the junction unmatched. Germline CDR1 reads SGHDT; CDR2 reads YYEEEE. The CDR3 is 18 residues long. The CDR3 loop reads CASELLGGKREYTDTQYF. The CDR3 DNA reads TGTGCCAGCGAACTCCTCGGGGGGAAGCGGGAGTACACAGATACGCAGTATTTT.

V is TRBV5-5 and J is TRBJ1-2, with a possible D match to TRBD1 (5 bases). Germline V gene sequence: CDR1 SGHKS, CDR2 YYEKEE (reference sequence). CDR3 length: 16 residues. Trimming pared 4 bases from V and 6 bases from J, leaving 22 bases between. Here the CDR3 reads CASSASPKDIRDGYTF. The CDR3 region has the DNA TGTGCCAGCAGCGCAAGCCCTAAGGACATCCGGGATGGCTACACCTTC.

The CDR3, as DNA: TGTGCCTGGAGGCGGTCTAGCGGGGGGTCCTACGAGCAGTACTTC. Residues: CAWRRSSGGSYEQYF. The chain employs TRBV30 and TRBJ2-7; TRBD2 aligns across 11 bases. V shed 3 bases, J shed 1 base, and the junction held 5 bases outside the gene matches. The CDR3 is 15 residues long. Germline V CDR1 and CDR2: GTSNPN, SVGIG (reference sequence).

V usage is TRBV7-9 and J usage is TRBJ2-3; TRBD2 agrees at 9 bases. CDR3 length: 16 amino acids. Germline V gene sequence: CDR1 SEHNR, CDR2 FQNEAQ (reference sequence). The trim removed 1 base at V and 4 bases at J, leaving 6 bases unmatched. Written as DNA, the CDR3 is TGTGCCAGCAGCTTAGTCCTGAGCGGGGGGCCAGATACGCAGTATTTT. Amino acids: CASSLVLSGGPDTQYF.

This clone was picked up a small number of times. The chain has TRBV27 and TRBJ2-5, with a tentative D call TRBD1 (6 bases). The germline V gene has CDR1 MNHEY and CDR2 SMNVEV (reference sequence). Deletions cut 4 bases from V and 3 bases from J, with 18 bases between. The CDR3 consists of 16 residues. Here the CDR3 DNA reads TGTGCCAGCAGTTCTACCCCCTGGACAGCAAAAGAGACCCAGTACTTC. Residues: CASSSTPWTAKETQYF.

This clone was recorded once. The genes are TRBV5-4 and TRBJ2-5; 8 bases are a match to TRBD2. Losses at the gene ends were 5 bases for V and 4 bases for J; bases not matched to a gene: 10. CDR3 length: 15 amino acids. Germline CDR1 and CDR2: SGHNT and YYREEE (reference sequence). The CDR3 bases are TGTGCCAGCAGAAGCTTACCGGGGGGGCTAGAGACCCAGTACTTC. Amino acids: CASRSLPGGLETQYF.

The rearrangement uses TRBV2 and TRBJ1-5; D not resolved. Germline V gene sequence: CDR1 SNHLY, CDR2 FYNNEI. V lost 2 bases, J lost 4 bases, and 6 bases lay in between. The CDR3 spans 13 residues. The CDR3 sequence: CASSEMGNQPQHF. In DNA, the CDR3 is TGTGCCAGCAGTGAAATGGGAAATCAGCCCCAGCATTTT.